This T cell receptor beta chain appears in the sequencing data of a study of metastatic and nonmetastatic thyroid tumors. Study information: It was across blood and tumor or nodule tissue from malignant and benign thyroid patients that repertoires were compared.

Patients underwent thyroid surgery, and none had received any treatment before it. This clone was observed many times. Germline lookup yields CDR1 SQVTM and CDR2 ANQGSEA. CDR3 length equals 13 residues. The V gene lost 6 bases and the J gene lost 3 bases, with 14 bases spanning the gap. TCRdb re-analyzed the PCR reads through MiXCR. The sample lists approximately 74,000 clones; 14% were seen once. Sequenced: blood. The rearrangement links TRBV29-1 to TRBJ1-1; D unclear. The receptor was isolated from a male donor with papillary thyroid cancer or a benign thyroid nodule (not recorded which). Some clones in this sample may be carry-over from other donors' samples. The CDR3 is CSVRREPDTEAFF. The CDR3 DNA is TGCAGCGTCCGGAGGGAACCGGACACTGAAGCTTTCTTT.